These 13 T cell receptor beta chains originate from one sample sequenced in a study of CD8+ T cells in alopecia areata. Regarding treatment: oral pan-JAK inhibitor, 5-10 mg twice daily. Extracted RNA was reverse transcribed into cDNA, the sequencing template. This table comes from immunoSEQ multiplex PCR, and its TCRdb copy is limited to in-frame clones, with some not included. Of 110,000 or so clones detected, approximately 51% appear once; the ten largest clones hold roughly 3.5%. The sequencing here drew on CD4+ T cells sorted from blood, taken at week 24, from a patient treated with tofacitinib. The receptors come from a human donor with alopecia areata.

A word on this clone: Other DNA sequences of this sample code for an identical CDR3. The rearrangement uses TRBV9 and TRBJ2-3; D uncertain. Looked up from germline, CDR1 is SGDLS and CDR2 is YYNGEE. V was clipped by 2 bases and J by 0 bases, with 1 base between them. CDR3 length equals 12 residues. CDR3 sequence reads: CASSVSTDTQYF. For the CDR3, the DNA is TGTGCCAGCAGCGTGAGCACAGATACGCAGTATTTT.

The chain recombines TRBV7-2 with TRBJ2-3; 11 bases map to TRBD2. The CDR3 totals 16 residues. J lost 6 bases, V lost 4 bases, and 9 bases had no gene match. Germline CDR1 SGHTA, CDR2 FQGNSA. The CDR3 DNA is TGTGCCAGCAGCTCGGGACTAGCGGCCCCAGGGGATACGCAGTATTTT. Protein sequence: CASSSGLAAPGDTQYF.

This clone was counted between two and nine times. The V call is TRBV29-1, the J call TRBJ2-1, with 7 nucleotides matching TRBD1. The CDR3 extends over 12 amino acids. The germline CDR1 and CDR2 sequences are SQVTM and ANQGSEA. The V gene end was trimmed by 8 bases and the J gene end by 4 bases; junction bases not matched to a gene: 5. Here the CDR3 DNA reads TGCAGCCTACGGACAGGTTACAATGAGCAGTTCTTC. This sequence encodes CSLRTGYNEQFF.

At least ten counts were recorded for this clone. The chain recombines TRBV4-3 with TRBJ2-2; TRBD1 matches at 8 bases. V shed 1 base and J 5 bases; nucleotides not matched to a gene: 6. The CDR3 has 16 residues. Germline V gene data show CDR1 as LGHNA and CDR2 as YSLEER. CDR3 nucleotide sequence: TGCGCCAGCAGCCAAGTGGCAGGGGGCTATACCGGGGAGCTGTTTTTT. Translation: CASSQVAGGYTGELFF.

As to this clone: The same CDR3 can be traced to other DNA sequences in this sample. The V and J genes are TRBV29-1 and TRBJ1-1; TRBD1 is a possible D gene (5 bases). Germline lookup yields CDR1 SQVTM and CDR2 ANQGSEA. The CDR3 length is 13 residues. V lost 3 bases and J lost 0, with 8 bases in between. The CDR3 is CSVEGRLNTEAFF. Written as DNA, the CDR3 is TGCAGCGTTGAGGGACGGTTGAACACTGAAGCTTTCTTT.

CDR3 bases: TGTGCCAGCAGCTTGCGGGGGGACCAAGAGACCCAGTACTTC. Translation gives CASSLRGDQETQYF. This chain uses TRBV5-4 with TRBJ2-5, with 7 positions matching TRBD2. CDR1 and CDR2 (germline): SGHNT, YYREEE (reference sequence). Trimming at V came to 1 base and at J to 0 bases, leaving 0 bases not matched to a gene. CDR3 length: 14 residues. The full variable domain, in which reference TRBV5-4 and TRBJ2-5 provide the parts outside the CDR3, is ETGVTQSPTHLIKTRGQQVTLRCSSQSGHNTVSWYQQALGQGPQFIFQYYREEENGRGNFPPRFSGLQFPNYSSELNVNALELDDSALYLCASSLRGDQETQYFGPGTRLLVL.

This clone was counted a few times. The chain combines TRBV9 with TRBJ2-3; a possible D gene is TRBD1 (5 bases). CDR1 and CDR2 (germline): SGDLS, YYNGEE. V was trimmed by 3 bases and J by 0 bases, leaving 14 bases between them. The CDR3 length is 16 residues. The CDR3 loop reads CASSAVGRSSTDTQYF. CDR3 DNA: TGTGCCAGCAGCGCCGTGGGGCGGTCTAGCACAGATACGCAGTATTTT. Combining the CDR3 with reference TRBV9 and TRBJ2-3 gives the whole variable domain DSGVTQTPKHLITATGQRVTLRCSPRSGDLSVYWYQQSLDQGLQFLIQYYNGEERAKGNILERFSAQQFPDLHSELNLSSLELGDSALYFCASSAVGRSSTDTQYFGPGTRLTVL.

This clone was picked up a small number of times. The rearrangement links TRBV9 to TRBJ2-3; either TRBD1 or TRBD2 may supply D (5 bases each). CDR1 and CDR2 (germline): SGDLS, YYNGEE. V was cut by 0 bases and J by 6 bases, with 11 bases left in between. The CDR3 is made up of 14 amino acids. The CDR3 protein is CASSVESGSDTQYF. CDR3 in DNA: TGTGCCAGCAGCGTAGAGTCAGGGAGCGATACGCAGTATTTT.

The chain is built from TRBV5-1 and TRBJ2-5; D perhaps matches TRBD1 (8 bases). Trimming stripped 0 bases from V and 4 bases from J, with 10 bases between. CDR1 is SGHRS, CDR2 YFSETQ, per germline. This CDR3 has 14 residues. The CDR3 region has the DNA TGCGCCAGCAGCTTGGACAGGGGGGGAGAGACCCAGTACTTC. Encoded protein: CASSLDRGGETQYF.

This chain joins TRBV30 and TRBJ1-6, with D maybe TRBD1 (6 bases). Looked up from germline, CDR1 is GTSNPN and CDR2 is SVGIG (reference sequence). V was cut by 4 bases and J by 6 bases, with 10 bases left in between. The CDR3 sequence is 13 residues long. The DNA of the CDR3 is TGTGCCTGGACCCGAGGGGGTAATTCACCCCTCCACTTT. Its protein product is CAWTRGGNSPLHF.

The chain is built from TRBV4-3 and TRBJ2-5, with TRBD1 matching over 8 bases. The CDR3 runs 14 residues. CDR1 LGHNA and CDR2 YSLEER come from the germline V gene. Trimming took 2 bases from V and 2 from J; bases not matched to a gene: 1. DNA for the CDR3: TGCGCCAGCAGCCAAAACAGGGGGCAAGAGACCCAGTACTTC. It is translated as CASSQNRGQETQYF.

The V gene is TRBV4-2, the J gene TRBJ2-2, with unresolved D. Germline assignment: CDR1 LGHNA and CDR2 YNFKEQ. The CDR3 is made up of 13 amino acids. V was shortened by 0 bases and J by 5 bases, with 4 bases between the two germline ends. DNA for the CDR3: TGTGCCAGCAGCCAAGAGGTAACCGGGGAGCTGTTTTTT. This gives the protein CASSQEVTGELFF.

V gene TRBV29-1 combines with J gene TRBJ2-1; TRBD2 aligns across 13 bases. This CDR3 is built from 13 residues. Germline V gene data show CDR1 as SQVTM and CDR2 as ANQGSEA. V shed 4 bases and J 8 bases; nucleotides not matched to a gene: 2. The DNA for the CDR3 is TGCAGCGTTGCACTAGCGGGGGGGTATGAGCAGTTCTTC. It specifies CSVALAGGYEQFF.